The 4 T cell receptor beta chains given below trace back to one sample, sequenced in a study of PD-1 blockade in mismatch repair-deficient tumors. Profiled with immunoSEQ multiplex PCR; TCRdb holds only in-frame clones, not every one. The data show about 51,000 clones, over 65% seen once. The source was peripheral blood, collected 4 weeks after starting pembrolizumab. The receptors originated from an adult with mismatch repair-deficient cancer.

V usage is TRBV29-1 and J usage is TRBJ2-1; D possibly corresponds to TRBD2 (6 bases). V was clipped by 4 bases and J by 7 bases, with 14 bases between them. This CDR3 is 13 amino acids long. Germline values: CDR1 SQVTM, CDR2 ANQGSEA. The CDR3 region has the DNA TGCAGCGTTGTTGGAGGGTCTGGGAATGAGCAGTTCTTC. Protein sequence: CSVVGGSGNEQFF.

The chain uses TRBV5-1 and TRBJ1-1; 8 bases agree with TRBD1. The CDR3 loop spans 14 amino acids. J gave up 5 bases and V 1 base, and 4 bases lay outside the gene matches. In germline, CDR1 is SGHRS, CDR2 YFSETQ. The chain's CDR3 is CASSLQGAMTEAFF. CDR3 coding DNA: TGCGCCAGCAGCTTGCAGGGGGCTATGACTGAAGCTTTCTTT.

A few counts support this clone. CDR3 DNA: TGTGCCAGCAGCTTAGATGGGACAGGGAACTATGGCTACACCTTC. This sequence encodes CASSLDGTGNYGYTF. The V and J genes are TRBV7-2 and TRBJ1-2; TRBD1 matches at 9 bases. The CDR3 has 15 amino acids. J lost 2 bases, V lost 1 base, and 2 bases had no gene match. Germline CDR1 reads SGHTA; CDR2 reads FQGNSA.

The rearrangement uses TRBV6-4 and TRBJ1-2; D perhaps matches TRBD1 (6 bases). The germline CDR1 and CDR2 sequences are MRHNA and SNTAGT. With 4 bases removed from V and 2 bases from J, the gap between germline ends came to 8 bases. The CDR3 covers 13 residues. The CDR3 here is CASSAGANYGYTF. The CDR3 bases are TGTGCCAGCAGTGCAGGGGCCAACTATGGCTACACCTTC.